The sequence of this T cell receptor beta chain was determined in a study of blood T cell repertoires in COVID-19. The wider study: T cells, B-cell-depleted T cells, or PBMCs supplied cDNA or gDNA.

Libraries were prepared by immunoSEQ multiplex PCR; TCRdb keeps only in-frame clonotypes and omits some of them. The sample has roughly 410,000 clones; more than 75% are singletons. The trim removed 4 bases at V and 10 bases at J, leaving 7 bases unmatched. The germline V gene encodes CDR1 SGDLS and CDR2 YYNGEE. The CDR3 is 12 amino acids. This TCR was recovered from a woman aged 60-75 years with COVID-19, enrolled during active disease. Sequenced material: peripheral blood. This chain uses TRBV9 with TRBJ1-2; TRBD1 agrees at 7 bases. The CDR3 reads CASSPSRGDYTF. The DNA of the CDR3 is TGTGCCAGCAGCCCCAGCAGGGGGGACTACACCTTC.